This entry concerns a single TCR beta chain. After removal of 8 bases from V and 5 bases from J, the junction contained 18 bases not matched to a gene. There are 17 residues in the CDR3. The germline V gene encodes CDR1 MNHEY and CDR2 SMNVEV (reference sequence). How the authors handled the data: Reference gene primer amplification gave estimated nucleated cell counts. Assay used: immunoSEQ multiplex PCR; TCRdb lists only in-frame clones, some missing. V and J calls and clone size are those listed in that table; D and trimming were worked out from the DNA. The sample has 220,000 or so clones; 84% are singletons. The sample comes from a study of blood T cell repertoires in COVID-19. About the research overall: Sources were T cells, B-cell-depleted T cells, or PBMCs; the material itself was cDNA or gDNA.

This TCR was sampled from a woman in her twenties or thirties who had recovered from COVID-19. The rearrangement uses TRBV27 and TRBJ1-5, with 7 bases aligning to TRBD1. The sample comprised peripheral blood. CDR3 nucleotide sequence: TGTGCCAGCTCCTCGGGGAGACAGGGTGGCGATGATCAGCCCCAGCATTTT. Its protein product is CASSSGRQGGDDQPQHF.